Listed below are T cell receptor beta chains from one sample, sequenced in a study of T cell clusters in autoimmune cytopenias. TCRdb reprocessed the multiplex PCR reads, with one entry per CDR3 protein and no DNA. This listing includes 11,000 or so distinct CDR3 sequences. In addition, the sample was reused for a study of T cell repertoires in aging, cancer and after chemotherapy.

Sequences were obtained from peripheral blood. Receptors were obtained from a human donor in good health. CDR3s include the opening cysteine and the closing phenylalanine or tryptophan. A clone size is listed for some rows: how often the clone was seen (once, few, many), or a class if it is expanded.

CDR3 length,J gene,V gene,clone size,CDR3 protein
12,TRBJ1-1,TRBV12-3/TRBV12-4,NA,CASSLRRTEAFF
15,TRBJ2-7,TRBV27,NA,CASSLRDRATYEQYF
14,TRBJ1-1,TRBV5-4,NA,CASSSGGRRTEAFF
18,TRBJ2-2,TRBV6-5,NA,CASSYSAWAGPNTGELFF
16,TRBJ2-3,TRBV19,medium-sized,CASRRDRGPSTDTQYF
13,TRBJ1-1,TRBV15,NA,CATSRGEDTEAFF
13,TRBJ2-7,TRBV11-1,NA,CASRRQGNVEQYF
14,TRBJ1-2,TRBV27,NA,CASSPTRQYYGYTF
14,TRBJ2-4,TRBV5-6,NA,CASSLGTRGNIQYF
13,TRBJ2-5,TRBV6-6,NA,CASSYRGGETQYF
12,TRBJ2-1,TRBV29-1,medium-sized,CSVELRDNEQFF
13,TRBJ2-3,TRBV20-1,NA,CSSPAIDPDTQYF
15,TRBJ1-6,TRBV19,NA,CASRGGWTYNSPLHF
14,TRBJ2-3,TRBV19,NA,CASSSAGRTDTQYF
13,TRBJ2-3,TRBV19,medium-sized,CASDAGATDTQYF
16,TRBJ2-7,TRBV5-4,NA,CASSLEAGEVSYEQYF
14,TRBJ2-7,TRBV6-9,NA,CDTLGQGPTYEQYF
18,TRBJ2-6,TRBV6-5,NA,CASTPGTGVPSGANVLTF
12,TRBJ1-1,TRBV11-3,NA,CASRGLGTEAFF
14,TRBJ2-2,TRBV7-6,NA,CASSEGQWTGELFF
12,TRBJ1-1,TRBV19,NA,CASTLGGFEAFF
16,TRBJ2-4,TRBV6-5,NA,CASSYGMGGGMNIQYF
16,TRBJ1-4,TRBV27,NA,CASSLNSGQGNEKLFF
15,TRBJ2-3,TRBV30,NA,CAWSLGWGSTDTQYF
13,TRBJ2-1,TRBV19,NA,CASGTLRMNEQFF
11,TRBJ1-2,TRBV30,NA,CAWSSNYGYTF
14,TRBJ1-1,TRBV11-1,medium-sized,CASSLAGEAYEAFF
13,TRBJ1-1,TRBV30,NA,CAWSPGLGTEAFF
14,TRBJ2-3,TRBV6-2/TRBV6-3,NA,CASTSEGVRDTQYF
15,TRBJ1-1,TRBV15,NA,CATSRDRAPNTEAFF
14,TRBJ2-1,TRBV19,NA,CASSLAGAYNEQFF
14,TRBJ1-2,TRBV6-4,NA,CASSDAPTLGRYTF
14,TRBJ1-1,TRBV11-3,NA,CASSLGAANTEAFF
15,TRBJ1-1,TRBV19,NA,CASGRTASPNTEAFF
15,TRBJ1-4,TRBV19,NA,CASLTGPSGDEKLFF
13,TRBJ2-3,TRBV10-3,NA,CAISTRPADTQYF
14,TRBJ2-1,TRBV19,medium-sized,CASSVNRQGDEQFF
14,TRBJ1-6,TRBV5-5,NA,CASSLIQGYSPLHF
14,TRBJ2-6,TRBV10-2,NA,CASSRSSGANVLTF
15,TRBJ2-7,TRBV6-2/TRBV6-3,NA,CASSPKGRFDHEQYF
14,TRBJ2-7,TRBV19,medium-sized,CASSPSAATYEQYF
16,TRBJ1-5,TRBV5-6,NA,CASSLGGGYSNQPQHF
14,TRBJ2-7,TRBV5-6,NA,CASSLDSGLREQYF
14,TRBJ1-1,TRBV27,NA,CASSVGGAETEAFF
14,TRBJ2-1,TRBV5-6,NA,CASSWRTGGGEQFF
15,TRBJ2-1,TRBV29-1,medium-sized,CSARKTSESYNEQFF
16,TRBJ2-5,TRBV6-6,NA,CASSYRDREYSETQYF
17,TRBJ1-5,TRBV19,NA,CASSIDNRILSNQPQHF
13,TRBJ2-7,TRBV18,NA,CASSLGQFYEQYF
18,TRBJ1-1,TRBV30,NA,CAWTHWRGGGRADTEAFF
16,TRBJ2-1,TRBV11-3,NA,CASSPVDSGGASEQFF
16,TRBJ2-1,TRBV5-1,NA,CASSSGRVVGYNEQFF
11,TRBJ1-1,TRBV11-3,NA,CASSFDTEAFF
12,TRBJ1-1,TRBV15,medium-sized,CATSRDRGHAFF
14,TRBJ1-1,TRBV19,NA,CASSQQGEGTEAFF
14,TRBJ1-1,TRBV18,NA,CASSPRQVNTEAFF